This T cell receptor (beta chain) was sequenced during a study of shared clonotypes between healthy human individuals. Study overall: The study drew on a couple of women and a few men aged 18 to 49 as donors.

Under the authors' procedure: ImmunoSEQ gave junction-only sequences without quality scores, so filtering differed. Assay used: immunoSEQ multiplex PCR; TCRdb lists only in-frame clones, some missing. The V and J calls and clone size are taken from that table; D and trimming were inferred from the DNA. The sample lists roughly 2.6 million clones, around nine tenths occurring once. Every contributor of samples was a Caucasian grown-up residing in Nashville, Tennessee. CDR3 length: 14 amino acids. Germline V gene sequence: CDR1 SGHTA, CDR2 FQGNSA. V lost 5 bases and J 2 bases, leaving 12 bases between the germline ends.

This TCR was recovered from a man aged 18 to 35 in good health. Sample: naive CD4+ T cells sorted from blood. Documented subset: CD45RA+ positively selected. V gene TRBV7-2 combines with J gene TRBJ2-5; maybe TRBD1 (6 bases). The CDR3 reads CASSVDRTQETQYF. The CDR3 coding sequence is TGTGCCAGCAGCGTCGACAGGACTCAAGAGACCCAGTACTTC.